Each of the 2 T cell receptor beta chains below was sequenced from the same sample in a study of CD8+ T cells in alopecia areata. Investigators isolated RNA and reverse transcribed it into cDNA to act as the sequencing template. TCRdb's table, derived via immunoSEQ multiplex PCR, lists solely in-frame clones and lacks some. The sample lists 79,000 or so clones; 66% were seen once. Treatment indicated: oral pan-JAK inhibitor, 5-10 mg twice daily. Source: CD8+ T cells sorted from blood, taken at week 24, from a patient treated with tofacitinib. The receptors shown here come from a human donor with alopecia areata.

The J gene is TRBJ2-7, the V gene TRBV6-5, with D unresolved. Trimming pared 5 bases from V and 4 bases from J, leaving 15 bases between. This CDR3 comprises 14 residues. From germline, CDR1 is MNHEY and CDR2 SVGAGI. The CDR3 nucleotides are TGTGCCAGCAGTGAATATCCGGGCGGTTACGAGCAGTACTTC. Protein product: CASSEYPGGYEQYF.

This sequence joins TRBV27 and TRBJ2-2, with D perhaps TRBD1 or TRBD2 (5 bases each). This CDR3 has 15 amino acids. Germline V lookup: CDR1 MNHEY, CDR2 SMNVEV (reference sequence). V lost 5 bases to trimming and J lost 2 bases, with 12 bases between them. The CDR3 region has the DNA TGTGCCAGCAGTCCACGGGACCGAAACACCGGGGAGCTGTTTTTT. It codes for CASSPRDRNTGELFF.